This TCR beta chain was sequenced in a study of OX40 agonist ivuxolimab in advanced cancers. Data came from immunoSEQ multiplex PCR; TCRdb stores just in-frame clones and leaves some out. Seen here are tens of thousands of clones, around 79% observed once, and the top ten hold roughly a tenth. This material consisted of CD4+ or CD8+ T cells sorted from blood, taken in a trial of the OX40 agonist ivuxolimab. This sequence originates from an adult with an advanced solid tumor such as melanoma, head and neck, liver or kidney cancer.

In nucleotides, the CDR3 is TGTGCCACCGGCGCCGGAAACACCATATATTTT. As protein: CATGAGNTIYF. The chain joins TRBV14 to TRBJ1-3; unclear D gene. This CDR3 has 11 amino acids. Germline CDR1 is SGHDN and CDR2 is FVKESK. The germline V and J ends were trimmed by 10 bases and 4 bases, with 8 bases remaining between them.